The 8 T cell receptor beta chains below were found in one sample sequenced in a study of T cells in Graves' hyperthyroidism and ophthalmopathy. The investigators amplified TCR beta CDR3 regions from RNA transcripts. The HTBI set primed first-round TCR CDR3 RT-PCR. TCRdb itself ran the multiplex PCR reads through MiXCR, one entry per CDR3 protein. The table records hundreds of thousands of distinct CDR3 sequences, around 15% of them present only once. The sequenced sample was blood. Receptor source: a woman between 18 and 29 years old with Graves' hyperthyroidism.

This clonotype was observed a few times. CDR3 in amino acids: CASSPGLAGGVGRGQYF. DNA for the CDR3: TGCGCCAGCAGCCCAGGACTAGCGGGAGGGGTCGGGAGAGGGCAGTACTTC. The chain recombines TRBV10-2 with TRBJ2-7; 15 bases are shared with TRBD2. The J segment lost 9 bases and the V segment lost 6 bases, leaving 15 bases of the junction unmatched. The germline CDR1 and CDR2 sequences are WSHSY and SAAADI. This CDR3 spans 17 amino acids.

At least ten counts were recorded for this clonotype. This sequence joins TRBV7-8 and TRBJ1-2, with no clear D. This CDR3 region has 14 residues. In germline, CDR1 is SGHVS, CDR2 FQNEAQ. V was shortened by 5 bases and J by 4 bases, with 14 bases between the two germline ends. The CDR3 DNA is TGTGCCAGCAGCCGAAATGCGGGCGGCTATGGCTACACCTTC. Protein product: CASSRNAGGYGYTF.

In this sample, this clonotype turned up many times. V usage is TRBV7-2 and J usage is TRBJ2-1; D unclear. The CDR3 has 15 residues. V lost 1 base, J lost 3 bases, and 10 bases lay in between. The germline V gene has CDR1 SGHTA and CDR2 FQGNSA. The CDR3 DNA reads TGTGCCAGCAGCTTAGGCGGCACCTTCTACAATGAGCAGTTCTTC. Its translation: CASSLGGTFYNEQFF. Together with reference TRBV7-2 and TRBJ2-1, the CDR3 gives the full variable domain: GAGVSQSPSNKVTEKGKDVELRCDPISGHTALYWYRQSLGQGLEFLIYFQGNSAPDKSGLPSDRFSAERTGGSVSTLTIQRTQQEDSAVYLCASSLGGTFYNEQFFGPGTRLTVL.

This clonotype has only a few counts. The chain has TRBV6-1 and TRBJ1-2, with D possibly TRBD1 on 6 matching bases. Trimming cost V 5 bases and J 5 bases, with 12 bases left between them. Germline CDR1 reads MNHNS; CDR2 reads SASEGT. CDR3 length: 13 amino acids. CDR3: CASSPLGQYGYTF. The CDR3 nucleotides are TGTGCCAGCAGTCCATTAGGACAGTATGGCTACACCTTC.

A word on this clonotype: A read error may explain this, as a much larger clone is one base away. The genes are TRBV28 and TRBJ2-3, with 8 nucleotides matching TRBD1. Looked up from germline, CDR1 is MDHEN and CDR2 is SYDVKM. The CDR3 contains 14 residues. The ends lost 6 bases at V and 1 base at J; junction bases unmatched: 3. In DNA, the CDR3 is TGTGCCAGCAGACAACAGGGGGGCACAGATACGCAGTATTTT. Residues: CASRQQGGTDTQYF.

The sample holds many counts of this clonotype. CDR3 sequence reads: CASSLSGLAGSYEQYF. The DNA of the CDR3 is TGTGCCAGCAGCCTCTCGGGACTAGCGGGGTCCTACGAGCAGTACTTC. This chain joins TRBV7-8 and TRBJ2-7; 13 bases fit TRBD2. V dropped 5 bases and J dropped 1; count of bases not matched to a gene: 5. Looked up from germline, CDR1 is SGHVS and CDR2 is FQNEAQ. The CDR3 covers 16 residues.

This clonotype was counted between two and nine times. CDR3 residues: CASSIGFGVGTEAFF. The CDR3 nucleotides read TGTGCCAGTAGTATAGGTTTTGGGGTCGGCACTGAAGCTTTCTTT. The chain joins TRBV19 to TRBJ1-1, with D uncertain. The CDR3 is 15 residues long. V lost 1 base and J 4 bases, leaving 13 bases between the germline ends. Germline-derived CDR1 and CDR2 are LNHDA and SQIVND (reference sequence).

This clonotype was picked up many times. This chain uses TRBV28 with TRBJ1-2; no clear D. Germline values: CDR1 MDHEN, CDR2 SYDVKM. This CDR3 has 12 amino acids. Deletions cut 2 bases from V and 0 bases from J, with 1 base between. The CDR3 is CASSLPNYGYTF. CDR3 DNA sequence: TGTGCCAGCAGTTTACCTAACTATGGCTACACCTTC.